Described below is a single T cell receptor beta chain sequence and its context. The antigen remains unidentified. This record belongs to a study of T cells in Graves' hyperthyroidism and ophthalmopathy. General study results and limits: Ophthalmopathy got predicted by the model a median about six months before its onset. Blood also held most thyroid clonotypes expanded beyond 0.001.

Amplified TCR beta CDR3 regions derived from RNA transcripts. TCR CDR3 regions were first amplified by RT-PCR with HTBI primers. TCRdb re-derived calls from the multiplex PCR reads in MiXCR, one entry per CDR3 protein. This repertoire shows hundreds of thousands of distinct CDR3 sequences, roughly 45% found once; its top ten account for less than 9%. CDR3 length equals 15 residues. The trim removed 1 base at V and 8 bases at J, leaving 9 bases unmatched. The germline gives CDR1 SGHTA, CDR2 FQGNSA. The chain has TRBV7-2 and TRBJ1-2; 8 nucleotides match TRBD1. The sample consisted of peripheral blood or thyroid tissue (not recorded which). This TCR came from an adult man with Graves' disease, either hyperthyroidism or ophthalmopathy (not recorded which). The CDR3 here is CASSLDRGQGGGYTF. The CDR3 nucleotides are TGTGCCAGCAGCTTAGATCGAGGACAGGGAGGAGGCTACACCTTC. The full variable domain, rest sourced from reference TRBV7-2 and TRBJ1-2, is GAGVSQSPSNKVTEKGKDVELRCDPISGHTALYWYRQSLGQGLEFLIYFQGNSAPDKSGLPSDRFSAERTGGSVSTLTIQRTQQEDSAVYLCASSLDRGQGGGYTFGSGTRLTVV.